The present TCR beta chain was sequenced within a study of T-cell reconstitution after alpha-beta-depleted transplantation in children listed by TCRdb under 2016. General notes on the study: Using TCR repertoire profiling, the study quantitatively followed how T-cell immune reconstitution unfolded in children after TCRalphabeta/CD19-depleted allogeneic hematopoietic cell transplantation. General study outcomes and caveats: Over the following months the frequencies of hyperexpanded clones went down, and after one year T-cell counts and TCRbeta diversity were mostly credited to newly produced T cells. In some patients, high TCRbeta diversity at day 60 was attributed to recipient T cells and intrathymic progenitors that had survived conditioning. The apparently early recovery of alphabetaT-cell counts about two months after transplant reportedly depended on only several hundred rapidly expanded clones that came from non-depleted graft cells.

Receptor libraries were prepared by PCR. Sequenced using an Illumina HiSeq 2500. TCR libraries were prepared with molecular barcoding, using unique molecular identifiers to normalize TCRbeta repertoire quantification. The public reads were reprocessed in TCRdb via fastp at Q25 and MiXCR, keeping in-frame beta chains. One record per CDR3 amino acid sequence lists the most common genes and DNA. The sample table records fewer than 550,000 distinct CDR3 sequences; 11% of these occur just once. The ten largest clonotypes hold 14% of the sample. The CDR3 covers 14 residues, taking in both the cysteine and the phenylalanine. The kept DNA is CDR3 alone, 42 bases in frame from the first base. Trimming takes 2 bases off V and 9 bases off J; junction bases not matched to a gene: 5. CDR1 and CDR2, looked up from the germline V gene, are SGDLS and YYNGEE. The meaning of the sample's treatment or condition label: allogeneic hematopoietic cell transplantation with graft depleted of TCRalphabeta T cells and CD19 B cells. TCRalphabeta/CD19-depleted allogeneic hematopoietic cell grafts were given to the transplant recipients, all of whom were children.

In its sample, this clonotype was seen many times. It has no known antigen specificity. Qualities for individual bases were not recorded, and no much larger clone is one base off. This material consisted of PBMCs, mostly from graft donor cells, taken 180 days after TCRalphabeta/CD19-depleted stem cell transplant. This TCR was recovered from a female patient aged 2-9 years who had a stem cell transplant for aplastic anemia, so the T cells may come from the graft donor. This chain is built from TRBV9 and TRBJ2-1; 10 of the junction bases match TRBD2. DNA sequence: TGTGCCAGCAGCGTTTTACTAGCGGGAAGTGAGCAGTTCTTC. Its coded protein is CASSVLLAGSEQFF.